The rows below give T cell receptor beta chains drawn from one sample of a study of regulatory T cells in long-lasting Graves disease. TCRdb re-called the multiplex PCR reads through MiXCR, storing one row per CDR3 protein. The data show 450,000 or so distinct CDR3 sequences, around 20% seen once. The specimen was peripheral blood mononuclear cells (PBMCs), collected when the disease was refractory, from a patient treated with antithyroid drugs. The source of these receptors is a female donor with Graves disease. The CDR3 runs from the conserved cysteine through the conserved F or W.

V,J,length,CDR3
TRBV28,TRBJ1-6,15,CASSFVETINSPLHF
TRBV9,TRBJ1-3,14,CASSVGGFGNTIYF
TRBV12-5,TRBJ2-2,16,CASGFLVDKNTGELFF
TRBV20-1,TRBJ2-1,13,CSAASGRANEQFF
TRBV9,TRBJ2-7,14,CASGKGDSNYEQYF
TRBV4-2,TRBJ2-7,17,CASSQEIAGVRTYEQYF
TRBV5-1,TRBJ2-2,17,CASSWGPSGANTGELFF
TRBV28,TRBJ1-4,18,CASSLLKGVPSTNEKLFF
TRBV6-1,TRBJ2-7,15,CASSVRDRSYYEQYF
TRBV12-3/TRBV12-4,TRBJ1-2,12,CASSLAGRRGTF
TRBV6-2/TRBV6-3,TRBJ1-1,15,CASSYGGRLNTEAFF
TRBV7-9,TRBJ1-1,14,CASSNVLDRAEAFF
TRBV28,TRBJ1-2,14,CASSPGRGLEGYTF
TRBV13,TRBJ2-1,15,CASSPGLAGYNEQFF
TRBV11-2,TRBJ2-7,15,CASSLGWTSGYEQYF
TRBV12-3/TRBV12-4,TRBJ1-2,12,CASSLALEGYTF
TRBV11-2,TRBJ2-1,16,CASSFTTGTSHNEQFF
TRBV12-3/TRBV12-4,TRBJ2-3,13,CASSGLGSDTQYF
TRBV4-1,TRBJ1-3,13,CASSPQVVDTIYF
TRBV7-2,TRBJ2-2,16,CASSSRTSGSTGELFF
TRBV6-9,TRBJ1-2,14,CASSSTTGLGGYTF
TRBV28,TRBJ2-1,14,CASLGTEIYNEQFF
TRBV13,TRBJ2-7,15,CASSLGQSHSYEQYF
TRBV7-3,TRBJ2-3,15,CASSLMGAGTDTQYF
TRBV28,TRBJ2-7,16,CASSLNFRGMNYEQYF
TRBV28,TRBJ1-5,11,CASSWASAQHF
TRBV29-1,TRBJ1-1,12,CSVEVGGAEAFF
TRBV13,TRBJ2-7,17,CASSSLWRPEGTHEQYF
TRBV7-2,TRBJ2-7,13,CASSVSGAYEQYF
TRBV19,TRBJ1-5,15,CASSMGGGIHQPQHF
TRBV5-1,TRBJ2-7,15,CASSLAPGSSYEQYF
TRBV28,TRBJ1-5,13,CASRGGTNQPQHF
TRBV19,TRBJ1-2,13,CASSTRQGSGYTF
TRBV2,TRBJ2-7,13,CASSGDGIYEQYF
TRBV7-2,TRBJ1-5,11,CASGGNQPQHF
TRBV2,TRBJ2-3,14,CASTRQGGTDTQYF
TRBV28,TRBJ2-5,14,CASSWGRAKETQYF
TRBV2,TRBJ2-7,15,CASRIRGRGSYEQYF
TRBV2,TRBJ1-4,13,CASIGQGSEKLFF
TRBV27,TRBJ1-1,14,CASSLNRGTAEAFF
TRBV7-9,TRBJ2-7,13,CACSSGTAYEQYF
TRBV29-1,TRBJ2-1,16,CSVEDASGELRDEQFF
TRBV28,TRBJ2-1,16,CASSPRSGSSYNEQFF
TRBV15,TRBJ1-2,16,CATSRVVGQGHYGYTF
TRBV6-2/TRBV6-3,TRBJ1-1,14,CASSPGTVYTEAFF
TRBV10-2,TRBJ2-3,17,CASSPKPGLAGSDTQYF
TRBV6-5,TRBJ2-2,15,CASSYFGGRAGELFF
TRBV7-3,TRBJ2-2,16,CASSPVRVFSTGELFF
TRBV7-9,TRBJ1-2,14,CASSRTGRSEGYTF
TRBV7-2,TRBJ1-6,16,CASSLAATGGNSPLHF
TRBV2,TRBJ1-2,14,CASSEEGTGYGYTF
TRBV11-2,TRBJ2-7,14,CASSDSFSSYEQYF
TRBV12-5,TRBJ2-5,14,CASGPSAGGQTQYF
TRBV7-9,TRBJ2-1,13,CASSPNWGNEQFF
TRBV5-1,TRBJ1-6,14,CASSLKSYNSPLHF
TRBV19,TRBJ1-1,14,CASSRTRMNTEAFF
TRBV7-2,TRBJ2-7,12,CASSHGRTEQYF
TRBV5-6,TRBJ2-1,14,CASSPGAAYNEQFF
TRBV28,TRBJ2-1,15,CASSLVASPYNEQFF